The following is a TCR beta chain sequence with its context. The sample holds one count of this clone. There is no known antigen for this receptor. One base away there is no much larger clone; base qualities are not given. These data belong to a study of blood T cell repertoires in COVID-19 (TCRdb year 2020). With respect to the entire study: Samples from collaborators originated in the United States, Italy and Spain and spanned both the acute and convalescent phases of COVID-19. The repertoires were released in a freely available public database meant as a resource for research on the immune response to SARS-CoV-2. The sample metadata nearly always contained a de-identified subject ID, COVID-19 status, age in years and sex. Samples came from the ongoing ImmuneRACE study (first 160 participants) plus 1,254 subjects from 6 global collaborators. The prospective study material was composed of cDNA or gDNA derived from T cells, B-cell-depleted T cells, or PBMCs. The dataset comprised deeply sampled blood TCRbeta repertoires from subjects exposed to, actively infected with, or recovered from COVID-19. Where available, HLA class I and class II types were obtained from metadata supplied by the sample provider rather than from assay-based typing.

Participants in the prospective study were aged roughly 18 to 89 years, lived in about two dozen United States geographic areas, and enrolled through a virtual design. In the prospective study, cohorts were assigned on the basis of participant-reported clinical history obtained from a screening survey and a study questionnaire. Exposed participants had been in contact, within 2 weeks of entering the study, with a person who had a PCR-confirmed or clinician-diagnosed case of COVID-19. In the prospective study, mobile phlebotomists collected whole blood, serum and a nasopharyngeal or oropharyngeal swab from each participant. Participants in the prospective study had the option to provide additional blood draws and questionnaires over an approximately 2-month period. Before DNA extraction, blood samples from the prospective study were shipped at room temperature or frozen. The paper as a whole reports these results and caveats: The amount of clinical and demographic metadata varied by source and participant and was provided uncurated.

TCRbeta CDR3 regions were amplified from genomic DNA using the immunoSEQ Assay, a bias-controlled multiplex PCR. On the study's bioinformatics: Within the assay, amplification of reference gene primers was used to estimate how many nucleated cells each sample contained. To quantify the absolute abundance of each unique TCRbeta CDR3 rearrangement, sequence reads were collapsed and filtered. For each sample, productive Simpson clonality was calculated as the square root of Simpson's diversity index over productive rearrangements. The table comes from immuneACCESS by way of TCRdb, which keeps in-frame sequences with V and J called. Part of the clones is missing from these tables; in studies checked, under half for an unresolved V gene and the rest for unknown reasons. Clone size and V and J calls were adopted from that table, with D and trimming inferred from the DNA. A total of 350,000 to 450,000 clones appear in this sample, about 88% of them only once. The ten largest clonotypes hold about 1.5% of the sample.

V trim: 3 bases; J trim: 1 base; unmatched bases: 0. CDR1 and CDR2 were assigned from the germline V gene as SGHTA and FQGNSA. The CDR3 spans 14 residues, from the cysteine through the phenylalanine. Only the CDR3 part of the read is kept: 42 bases, read in frame from the first base. The chain links TRBV7-2 with TRBJ2-5, with TRBD2 identical over 9 junction bases. The specimen sequenced was PBMCs or T cells enriched from blood (not recorded which). This TCR came from a woman in her late teens or twenties who had been exposed to COVID-19. The DNA reads as follows: TGTGCCAGCAGCTTTAGCGGGGGCCAAGAGACCCAGTACTTC. Translated, this is CASSFSGGQETQYF.